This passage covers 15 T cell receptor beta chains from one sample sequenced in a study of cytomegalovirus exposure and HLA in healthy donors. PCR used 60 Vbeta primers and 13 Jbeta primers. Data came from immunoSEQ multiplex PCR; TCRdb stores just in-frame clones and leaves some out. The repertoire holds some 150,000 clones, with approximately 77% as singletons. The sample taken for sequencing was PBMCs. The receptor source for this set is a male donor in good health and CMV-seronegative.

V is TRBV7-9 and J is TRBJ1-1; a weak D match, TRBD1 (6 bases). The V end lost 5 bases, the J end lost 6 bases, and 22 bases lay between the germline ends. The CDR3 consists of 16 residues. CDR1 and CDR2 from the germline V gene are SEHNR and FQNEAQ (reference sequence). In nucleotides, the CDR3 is TGTGCCAGCAGCCCTTACCGCTCAGGGGCGTTGGCTGAAGCTTTCTTT. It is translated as CASSPYRSGALAEAFF.

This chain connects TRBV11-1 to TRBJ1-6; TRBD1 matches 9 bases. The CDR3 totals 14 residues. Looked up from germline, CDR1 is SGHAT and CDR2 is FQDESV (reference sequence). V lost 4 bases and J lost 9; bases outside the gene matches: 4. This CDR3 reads CASSWGQGFSPLHF. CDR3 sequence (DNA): TGTGCCAGCAGCTGGGGACAGGGATTTTCACCCCTCCACTTT. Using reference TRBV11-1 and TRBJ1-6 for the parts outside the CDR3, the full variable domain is EAEVAQSPRYKITEKSQAVAFWCDPISGHATLYWYRQILGQGPELLVQFQDESVVDDSQLPKDRFSAERLKGVDSTLKIQPAELGDSAMYLCASSWGQGFSPLHFGNGTRLTVT.

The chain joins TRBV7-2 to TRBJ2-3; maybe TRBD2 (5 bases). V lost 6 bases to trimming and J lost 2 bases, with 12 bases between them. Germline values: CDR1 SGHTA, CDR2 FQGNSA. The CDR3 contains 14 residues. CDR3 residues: CASRVTGFTDTQYF. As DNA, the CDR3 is TGTGCCAGCAGAGTAACGGGGTTCACAGATACGCAGTATTTT.

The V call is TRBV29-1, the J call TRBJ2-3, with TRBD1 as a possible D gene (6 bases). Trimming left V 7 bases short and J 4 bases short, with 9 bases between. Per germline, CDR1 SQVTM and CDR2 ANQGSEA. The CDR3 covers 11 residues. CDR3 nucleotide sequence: TGCAGCGGTCACAGGGCAGATACGCAGTATTTT. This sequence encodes CSGHRADTQYF.

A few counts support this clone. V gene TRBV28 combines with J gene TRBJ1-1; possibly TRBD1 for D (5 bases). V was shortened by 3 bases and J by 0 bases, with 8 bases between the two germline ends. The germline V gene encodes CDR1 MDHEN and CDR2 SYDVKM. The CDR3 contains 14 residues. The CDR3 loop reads CASSFRGMNTEAFF. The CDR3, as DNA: TGTGCCAGCAGTTTCCGGGGGATGAACACTGAAGCTTTCTTT.

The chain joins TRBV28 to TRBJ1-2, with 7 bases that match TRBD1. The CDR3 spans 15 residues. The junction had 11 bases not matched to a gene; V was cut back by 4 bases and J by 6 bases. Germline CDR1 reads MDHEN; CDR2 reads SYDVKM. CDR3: CASSSGQPALNGYTF. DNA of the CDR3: TGTGCCAGCAGTTCGGGACAGCCGGCCTTGAATGGCTACACCTTC.

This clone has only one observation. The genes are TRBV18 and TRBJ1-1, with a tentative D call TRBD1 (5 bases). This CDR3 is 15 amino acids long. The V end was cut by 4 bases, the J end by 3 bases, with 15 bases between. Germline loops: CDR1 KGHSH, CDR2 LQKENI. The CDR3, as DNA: TGTGCCAGCTCACGAAAAAGGGGATCGGACACTGAAGCTTTCTTT. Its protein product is CASSRKRGSDTEAFF. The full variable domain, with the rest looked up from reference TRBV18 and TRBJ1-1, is NAGVMQNPRHLVRRRGQEARLRCSPMKGHSHVYWYRQLPEEGLKFMVYLQKENIIDESGMPKERFSAEFPKEGPSILRIQQVVRGDSAAYFCASSRKRGSDTEAFFGQGTRLTVV.

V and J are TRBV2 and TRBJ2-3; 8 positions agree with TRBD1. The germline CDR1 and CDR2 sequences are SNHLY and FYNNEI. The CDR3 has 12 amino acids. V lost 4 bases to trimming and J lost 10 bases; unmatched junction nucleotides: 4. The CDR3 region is CASSGQGLAQYF. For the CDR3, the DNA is TGTGCCAGCAGTGGACAGGGGTTGGCGCAGTATTTT.

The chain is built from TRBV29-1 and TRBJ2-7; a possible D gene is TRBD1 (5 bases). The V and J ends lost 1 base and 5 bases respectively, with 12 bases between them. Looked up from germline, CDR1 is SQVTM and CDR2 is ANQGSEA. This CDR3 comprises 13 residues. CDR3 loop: CSVEGGASHEQYF. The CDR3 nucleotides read TGCAGCGTTGAAGGGGGCGCAAGTCACGAGCAGTACTTC.

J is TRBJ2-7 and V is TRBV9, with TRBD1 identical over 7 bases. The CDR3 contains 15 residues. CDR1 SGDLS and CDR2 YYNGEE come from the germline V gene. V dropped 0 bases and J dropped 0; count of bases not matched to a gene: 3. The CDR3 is CASSVGGGTSYEQYF. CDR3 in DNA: TGTGCCAGCAGCGTAGGAGGGGGCACCTCCTACGAGCAGTACTTC. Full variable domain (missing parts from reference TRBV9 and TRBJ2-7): DSGVTQTPKHLITATGQRVTLRCSPRSGDLSVYWYQQSLDQGLQFLIQYYNGEERAKGNILERFSAQQFPDLHSELNLSSLELGDSALYFCASSVGGGTSYEQYFGPGTRLTVT.

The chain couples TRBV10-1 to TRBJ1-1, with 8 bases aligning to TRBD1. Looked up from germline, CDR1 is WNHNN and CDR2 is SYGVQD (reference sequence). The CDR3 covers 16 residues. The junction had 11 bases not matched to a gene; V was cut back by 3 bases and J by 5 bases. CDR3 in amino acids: CASSEFGRTGLTEAFF. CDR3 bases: TGCGCCAGCAGTGAATTTGGAAGGACAGGGTTGACTGAAGCTTTCTTT.

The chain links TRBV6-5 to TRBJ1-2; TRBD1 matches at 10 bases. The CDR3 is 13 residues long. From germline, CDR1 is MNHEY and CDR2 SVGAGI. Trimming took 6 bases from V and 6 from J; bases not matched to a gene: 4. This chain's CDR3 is CASRGQGTHGYTF. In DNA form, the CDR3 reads TGTGCCAGCAGGGGACAGGGGACTCATGGCTACACCTTC.

The CDR3 loop is CASSLVAGGTQKAFF. Here the CDR3 DNA reads TGCGCCAGCAGCTTGGTGGCAGGGGGAACGCAAAAAGCTTTCTTT. The chain has TRBV5-1 and TRBJ1-1; TRBD1 agrees at 7 bases. The germline V gene has CDR1 SGHRS and CDR2 YFSETQ. V shed 0 bases, J shed 9 bases, and the junction held 11 bases outside the gene matches. CDR3 length: 15 residues.

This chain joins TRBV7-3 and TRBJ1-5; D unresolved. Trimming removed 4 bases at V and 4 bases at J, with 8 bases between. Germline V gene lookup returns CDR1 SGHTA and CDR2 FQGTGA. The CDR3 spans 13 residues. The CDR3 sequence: CASSSTVNQPQHF. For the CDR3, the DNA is TGTGCCAGCAGCTCTACAGTAAATCAGCCCCAGCATTTT.

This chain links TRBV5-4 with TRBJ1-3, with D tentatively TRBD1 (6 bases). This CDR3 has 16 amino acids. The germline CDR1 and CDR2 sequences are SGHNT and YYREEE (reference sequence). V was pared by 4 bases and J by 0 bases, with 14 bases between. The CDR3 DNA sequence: TGTGCCAGCAGCCAAACACAGGGTCCCTCTGGAAACACCATATATTTT. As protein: CASSQTQGPSGNTIYF.